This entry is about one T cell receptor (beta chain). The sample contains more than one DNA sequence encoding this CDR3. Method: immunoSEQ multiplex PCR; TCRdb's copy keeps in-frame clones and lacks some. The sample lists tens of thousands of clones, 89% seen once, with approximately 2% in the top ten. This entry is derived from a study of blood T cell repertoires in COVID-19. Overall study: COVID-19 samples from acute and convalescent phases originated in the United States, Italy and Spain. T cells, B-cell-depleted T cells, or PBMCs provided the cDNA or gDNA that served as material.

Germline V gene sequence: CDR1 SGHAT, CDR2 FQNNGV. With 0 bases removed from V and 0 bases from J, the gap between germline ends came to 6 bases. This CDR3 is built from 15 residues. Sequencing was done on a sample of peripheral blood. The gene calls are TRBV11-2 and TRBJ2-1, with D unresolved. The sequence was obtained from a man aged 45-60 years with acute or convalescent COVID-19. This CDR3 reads CASSLDPSSYNEQFF. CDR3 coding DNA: TGTGCCAGCAGCTTAGACCCGAGCTCCTACAATGAGCAGTTCTTC.